This T cell receptor beta chain stems from a study of identifying expanded T cells in peripheral blood. Points from the study as a whole: Two-week clone count variance significantly increased as total template count grew.

The table came from immunoSEQ multiplex PCR; TCRdb's copy has only in-frame clones and leaves some out. Among about 110,000 clones listed, roughly 90% were seen once. Note on this clone: Its antigen is still unknown.

Sequencing was performed on blood. This TCR was sampled from a person aged 18 to 75 in good health.

Here the CDR3 DNA reads TGTGCCATCAGTGCGGGACAGGGGGTCGATGAGCAGTTCTTC. Amino acid sequence: CAISAGQGVDEQFF. The V gene is TRBV10-3, the J gene TRBJ2-1, with 11 bases lining up with TRBD1. Germline trimming cut 4 bases from V and 8 bases from J; bases unmatched to any gene: 4. Germline V gene lookup returns CDR1 ENHRY and CDR2 SYGVKD. The CDR3 runs to 14 residues.